A single sample is the source of the 19 T cell receptor beta chains below, sequenced in a study of T cell repertoires in cytomegalovirus infection. The antigens of these receptors remain unknown. TCRdb independently ran MiXCR on the reads; one entry per CDR3 protein. The table has under 850,000 distinct CDR3 sequences, around a third seen once. The source material was cultured PBMCs, sampled from culture after CMV antigen stimulation. The source of these receptors is a human donor in good health (CMV status not recorded). Some clones in this sample may be carry-over from other donors' samples.

In this sample, this clonotype turned up once. The gene calls are TRBV12-3 or TRBV12-4 and TRBJ2-2, with D perhaps matching TRBD1 or TRBD2 (5 bases each). This CDR3 region has 14 residues. Trimming stripped 2 bases from V and 7 bases from J, with 11 bases between. The CDR3 nucleotides are TGTGCCAGCAGTTTAACCGAGGGGCTCGGGGAGCTGTTTTTT. It yields the protein CASSLTEGLGELFF.

V gene TRBV6-2 or TRBV6-3 combines with J gene TRBJ1-6; D remains unclear. Germline lookup yields CDR1 MNHEY and CDR2 SVGEGT. The CDR3 length is 16 residues. Trimming took off 2 bases at V and 0 bases at J, with 8 bases between the two ends. CDR3 amino acids: CASSYSIRSYNSPLHF. CDR3 DNA sequence: TGTGCCAGCAGTTACAGCATCCGCTCCTATAATTCACCCCTCCACTTT.

The chain couples TRBV5-1 to TRBJ2-5; 7 nucleotides line up with TRBD1. From germline, CDR1 is SGHRS and CDR2 YFSETQ. V lost 7 bases to trimming and J lost 7 bases; unmatched junction nucleotides: 16. The CDR3 contains 15 residues. The CDR3 nucleotides are TGCGCCAGCTTCAACCCCGGACAGGCCCTAGGGACCCAGTACTTC. Amino acids: CASFNPGQALGTQYF.

The chain employs TRBV28 and TRBJ1-3, with 7 bases that match TRBD1. Trimming removed 4 bases from V and 1 base from J; junction bases left unmatched: 10. The CDR3 runs 17 residues. Germline V gene sequence: CDR1 MDHEN, CDR2 SYDVKM. CDR3 nucleotides: TGTGCCAGCAGTTCCCCCTGGGACAGATTTTCTGGAAACACCATATATTTT. Protein sequence: CASSSPWDRFSGNTIYF.

The genes are TRBV5-5 and TRBJ2-7; D uncertain. This CDR3 region has 13 residues. Germline lookup yields CDR1 SGHKS and CDR2 YYEKEE (reference sequence). Trimming took 5 bases from V and 4 from J, leaving 13 bases between them. The CDR3 loop reads CASSKGLGYEQYF. CDR3 in DNA: TGTGCCAGCAGTAAGGGATTAGGGTACGAGCAGTACTTC.

CDR3 nucleotides: TGTGCCAGCAGCCCTATAGCAGGCAGGAATGAGCAGTTCTTC. Its translation is CASSPIAGRNEQFF. The chain is built from TRBV11-2 and TRBJ2-1, with D unresolved. This CDR3 has 14 residues. Trimming removed 5 bases from V and 7 bases from J, with 15 bases in between. CDR1 and CDR2 (germline): SGHAT, FQNNGV.

This clonotype has only one observation. The gene calls are TRBV6-8 and TRBJ2-5; 13 bases map to TRBD2. Germline V gene data show CDR1 as MNHGY and CDR2 as SAAAGT. The CDR3 has 14 amino acids. V shed 5 bases, J shed 5 bases, and the junction held 2 bases outside the gene matches. The CDR3 spells CASSGTSGTETQYF. DNA of the CDR3: TGTGCCAGCAGTGGGACTAGCGGGACTGAGACCCAGTACTTC.

The chain couples TRBV24-1 to TRBJ2-3; 9 nucleotides align to TRBD1. The CDR3 sequence is 20 residues long. Germline V lookup: CDR1 KGHDR, CDR2 SFDVKD. The V segment lost 3 bases and the J segment 2 bases; nucleotides outside the gene matches: 17. CDR3 sequence (DNA): TGTGCCACCAGTGATATCCCCGGGACAGGGTGGCTAGCGGCCACAGATACGCAGTATTTT. Translated, it gives CATSDIPGTGWLAATDTQYF.

This clonotype was observed many times. The chain joins TRBV7-2 to TRBJ1-5; possible D gene TRBD1, 6 bases. The germline V gene has CDR1 SGHTA and CDR2 FQGNSA. The CDR3 contains 16 residues. V lost 1 base to trimming and J lost 4 bases, with 14 bases between them. For the CDR3, the DNA is TGTGCCAGCAGCTTAGGCCCAAAGGGGGAAAATCAGCCCCAGCATTTT. As protein: CASSLGPKGENQPQHF.

The rearrangement links TRBV4-1 to TRBJ1-6; 11 nucleotides line up with TRBD1. Losses at the gene ends were 4 bases for V and 8 bases for J; bases not matched to a gene: 10. This CDR3 spans 17 amino acids. CDR1 and CDR2 from the germline V gene are MGHRA and YSYEKL. DNA of the CDR3: TGCGCCAGCAGCCTCGAATTCGGACAGGGGGCTGATTCACCCCTCCACTTT. Protein product: CASSLEFGQGADSPLHF.

Only a few counts were recorded for this clonotype. The V gene is TRBV19, the J gene TRBJ1-2; D is ambiguous. This CDR3 has 13 amino acids. Germline CDR1 reads LNHDA; CDR2 reads SQIVND (reference sequence). Trimming shortened V by 3 bases and J by 7 bases, and 12 bases separated the two germline ends. The CDR3 DNA reads as TGTGCCAGTAGTATCGCCAGAGGCGGTGGCTACACCTTC. As protein: CASSIARGGGYTF.

This chain uses TRBV18 with TRBJ1-4; the D is unclear. The CDR3 length is 13 residues. Per the germline V gene, CDR1 is KGHSH and CDR2 is LQKENI. V lost 3 bases and J lost 5, with 7 bases in between. DNA of the CDR3: TGTGCCAGCTCACCTCTGGCCAATGAAAAACTGTTTTTT. As protein: CASSPLANEKLFF.

CDR3 bases: TGTGCCAGCAGCTTTAGTGGGACCATGCGGGAGCAGTTCTTC. It encodes CASSFSGTMREQFF. The chain combines TRBV11-2 with TRBJ2-1; the D call may be TRBD1 or TRBD2 (5 bases each). Germline CDR1 SGHAT, CDR2 FQNNGV. This CDR3 is 14 amino acids long. The V end was cut by 3 bases, the J end by 10 bases, with 16 bases between. Full variable domain (missing parts from reference TRBV11-2 and TRBJ2-1): EAGVAQSPRYKIIEKRQSVAFWCNPISGHATLYWYQQILGQGPKLLIQFQNNGVVDDSQLPKDRFSAERLKGVDSTLKIQPAKLEDSAVYLCASSFSGTMREQFFGPGTRLTVL.

This clonotype turned up a few times. V and J are TRBV19 and TRBJ1-5, with a weak D call TRBD1 (6 bases). Germline CDR1 LNHDA, CDR2 SQIVND (reference sequence). The V end lost 9 bases, the J end lost 0 bases, and 15 bases lay between the germline ends. The length of the CDR3 is 15 residues. The CDR3 coding sequence is TGTGCCAGCAACCCTCGGACAGATAGCAATCAGCCCCAGCATTTT. Encoded protein: CASNPRTDSNQPQHF.

V is TRBV7-8 and J is TRBJ2-1; D is possibly TRBD1 (6 bases). Trimming pared 4 bases from V and 4 bases from J, leaving 29 bases between. This CDR3 region has 20 residues. Germline V gene data show CDR1 as SGHVS and CDR2 as FQNEAQ. The CDR3 DNA follows: TGTGCCAGCAGCTCCGGATGGACAGTAAAGGATAGGATGGTATACAATGAGCAGTTCTTC. Protein sequence: CASSSGWTVKDRMVYNEQFF.

Ten or more counts support this clonotype. The chain employs TRBV7-2 and TRBJ2-7, with 8 bases matching TRBD2. The ends lost 5 bases at V and 5 bases at J; junction bases unmatched: 11. This CDR3 region has 15 residues. The germline V gene encodes CDR1 SGHTA and CDR2 FQGNSA. The CDR3 region has the DNA TGTGCCAGCAGCCGACAAGATAGCGGGATAGACGAGCAGTACTTC. Translated, it gives CASSRQDSGIDEQYF.

This clonotype occurred many times. This chain links TRBV7-8 with TRBJ2-6; D gene ambiguous. The V end was cut by 4 bases, the J end by 2 bases, with 3 bases between. This CDR3 comprises 13 residues. Germline V gene data show CDR1 as SGHVS and CDR2 as FQNEAQ. The CDR3 is CASSSTGANVLTF. The CDR3 DNA follows: TGTGCCAGCAGCTCGACTGGGGCCAACGTCCTGACTTTC.

This rearrangement joins TRBV5-1 to TRBJ2-1; 12 bases are shared with TRBD2. CDR1 is SGHRS, CDR2 YFSETQ, per germline. The CDR3 extends over 17 amino acids. J gave up 7 bases and V 0 bases, and 8 bases lay outside the gene matches. This CDR3 is CASSLAPSGRAGNEQFF. In nucleotides, the CDR3 is TGCGCCAGCAGCTTGGCCCCTAGCGGGAGGGCGGGGAATGAGCAGTTCTTC. Variable domain in full (rest from reference TRBV5-1 and TRBJ2-1): KAGVTQTPRYLIKTRGQQVTLSCSPISGHRSVSWYQQTPGQGLQFLFEYFSETQRNKGNFPGRFSGRQFSNSRSEMNVSTLELGDSALYLCASSLAPSGRAGNEQFFGPGTRLTVL.

The chain couples TRBV29-1 to TRBJ2-5, with D perhaps matching TRBD1 or TRBD2 (5 bases each). CDR1 and CDR2 from the germline V gene are SQVTM and ANQGSEA. The CDR3 extends over 13 amino acids. Trimming took 6 bases from V and 1 from J, leaving 12 bases between them. The CDR3 coding sequence is TGCAGCGTGGATTGGGGGACCCAAGAGACCCAGTACTTC. As protein: CSVDWGTQETQYF.